The present T cell receptor beta chain was sequenced within a study of T cells in Graves' hyperthyroidism and ophthalmopathy. General study points: In the blood, most expanded thyroid clonotypes above 0.001 appeared as well.

Note on this clonotype: Its antigen is unidentified.

Patients were excluded for uncontrolled infection, other autoimmune disease, pregnancy or lactation. RNA transcripts gave rise to amplified TCR beta CDR3 regions. The primer set for the first-round RT-PCR of the TCR CDR3 was HTBI. TCRdb redid the calling of the multiplex PCR reads with MiXCR, one entry per CDR3 protein. The sample holds about 350,000 distinct CDR3 sequences, roughly 14% seen once. Sequenced material: blood. The receptor's source is a woman in her thirties with Graves' hyperthyroidism.

CDR3 loop: CASSPGQTIGNTIYF. The CDR3 DNA reads as TGTGCCAGCAGCCCCGGACAGACCATTGGAAACACCATATATTTT. The chain is built from TRBV2 and TRBJ1-3, with D maybe TRBD1 (6 bases). Deletions cut 6 bases from V and 3 bases from J, with 15 bases between. Germline CDR1 and CDR2: SNHLY and FYNNEI. This CDR3 has 15 amino acids.